Presented here are 2 T cell receptor beta chains from one specimen sequenced in a study of cytomegalovirus exposure and HLA in healthy donors. PCR was performed using 60 Vbeta and 13 Jbeta primers. Only in-frame clones appear in the TCRdb table, and some are missing; sequencing was by immunoSEQ multiplex PCR. Of around 140,000 clones in the sample, roughly 72% were seen once. Specimen: PBMCs. The receptors stem from a man in his forties or fifties in good health and CMV-seronegative.

The CDR3 here is CASSQGTGRNSPLHF. In DNA, the CDR3 is TGTGCCAGCAGCCAAGGGACAGGGAGAAATTCACCCCTCCACTTT. The chain employs TRBV14 and TRBJ1-6, with 8 bases fitting TRBD1. Germline values: CDR1 SGHDN, CDR2 FVKESK. The CDR3 spans 15 residues. The V and J ends lost 1 base and 7 bases, in that order; junction bases with no gene match: 3.

With respect to this clone: An end of the junction does not agree with germline; a read error may underlie this. J is TRBJ2-1 and V is TRBV7-9; 8 bases map to TRBD2. The CDR3 extends over 15 amino acids. CDR1 and CDR2 from the germline V gene are SEHNR and FQNEAQ (reference sequence). In nucleotides, the CDR3 is TGTTCCAGCAGCATCCGGGCCTCCGGGGGGGATGAGCAGTTCTTC. Translated, it gives CSSSIRASGGDEQFF.